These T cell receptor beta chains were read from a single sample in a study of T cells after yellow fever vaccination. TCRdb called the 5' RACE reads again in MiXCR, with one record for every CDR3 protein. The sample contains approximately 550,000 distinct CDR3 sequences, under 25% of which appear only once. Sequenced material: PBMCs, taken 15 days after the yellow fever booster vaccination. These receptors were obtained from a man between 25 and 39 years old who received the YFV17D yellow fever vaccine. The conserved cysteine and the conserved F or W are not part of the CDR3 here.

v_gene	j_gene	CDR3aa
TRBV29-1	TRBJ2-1	SVAFSTADYNEQF
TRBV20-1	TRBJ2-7	SARSQDNPYEQY
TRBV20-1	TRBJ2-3	SARKLAESTDTQY
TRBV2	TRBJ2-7	ATGTSATVKY
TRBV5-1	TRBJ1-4	ASSPQANEKLF
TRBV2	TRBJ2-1	ASSEEHGALLEQF
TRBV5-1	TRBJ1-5	ASSIQPQH
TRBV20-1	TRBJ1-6	SASTPGNSPLH
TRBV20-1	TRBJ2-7	SAGGGLASYEQY
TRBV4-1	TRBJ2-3	ASSQTASGQATQY
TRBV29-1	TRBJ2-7	SVALGTPYEQY
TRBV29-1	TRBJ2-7	SVVWIAGIYEQY
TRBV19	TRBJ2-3	ASRSVTNGDTQY
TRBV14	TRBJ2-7	ASSARGAGSEQY
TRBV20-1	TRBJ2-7	SARSGLAEIYEQY
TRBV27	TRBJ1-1	ASSLQGAATEAF
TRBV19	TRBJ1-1	ASRPNRRRILGGNTEAF
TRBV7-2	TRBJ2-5	ASTPHRTGGAETQY
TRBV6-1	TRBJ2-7	ASSTGGSYEQY
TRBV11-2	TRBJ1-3	ASSWDYLSGNTIY
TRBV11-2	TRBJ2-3	ASSHSDYRGY
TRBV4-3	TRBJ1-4	ASSQPGQGNEKLF
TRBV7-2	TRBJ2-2	ASSLARLPGGELF
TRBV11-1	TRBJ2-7	ASSLGVGTAGGSSYEQY
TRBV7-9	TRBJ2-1	ASSKYRDDFYNEQF
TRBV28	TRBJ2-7	ATQGLAGPYEQY
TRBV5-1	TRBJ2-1	ASSLWTSGSGDEQF